This TCR beta chain was sequenced in a study of cytomegalovirus exposure and HLA in healthy donors. Study-wide results and limits: Differences between HLA loci emerged in a later analysis of TCR association rates, with DRB1 most and HLA-C fewest.

Points on this clone: Its antigen is not identified. The junction shows a germline mismatch at one end, possibly a read error.

Germline CDR1 reads SGHTA; CDR2 reads FQGNSA. The CDR3 spans 15 residues. The PCR employed 60 Vbeta primers together with 13 Jbeta primers. Clones were read by immunoSEQ multiplex PCR, and TCRdb kept only the in-frame ones, dropping some. The repertoire includes approximately 110,000 clones, about 76% of them detected once, and around 4.9% sits in the top ten. Sequencing was performed on PBMCs. This TCR came from a young man in good health and CMV-seropositive. V and J are TRBV7-2 and TRBJ1-2; D is ambiguous. CDR3 protein: CASSLGSPLNYGYPF. The CDR3 DNA follows: TGTGCCAGCAGCCTTGGTTCGCCACTTAACTATGGCTACCCCTTC.